This TCR beta chain was captured in a study of blood T cells in healthy people across ages. Combining a sample-barcoded 5' primer with a J-beta primer mix, a second PCR ran for about 6 to 12 cycles. TCRdb re-called the 5' RACE reads with MiXCR, one entry per CDR3 protein. Of about 780,000 distinct CDR3 sequences in the sample, approximately 59% were seen once. Germline V gene sequence: CDR1 SGHRS, CDR2 YFSETQ. CDR3 length: 15 residues. To note about this clonotype: A clone one base away is much larger, so this may be a read error.

The chain recombines TRBV5-1 with TRBJ2-5; 9 bases map to TRBD2. The receptor was derived from a man aged 25-45 years in good health. Input material: blood. The CDR3 reads CVSSTLAGVGETQYF. The CDR3 nucleotides read TGCGTCAGCAGCACCTTAGCGGGGGTGGGAGAGACCCAGTACTTC.